The clone carrying this T cell receptor beta chain was seen ten or more times. The antigen remains unidentified. Time point of the sample: persistent/refractory GD, antithyroid drugs over 5 years with positive TRAb. PBMCs were the source of the RNA used for TCR sequencing. The data stem from a study of regulatory T cells in long-lasting Graves disease. Study results and limitations: Persistent Graves' patients showed reduced TCR diversity versus newly diagnosed patients.

iRepertoire HTBI primers and Arm-PCR of CDR3 regions built TCR beta libraries. Each CDR3 protein gets one entry after TCRdb re-called the multiplex PCR reads with MiXCR. The sample lists around 430,000 distinct CDR3 sequences, roughly 22% seen once, with 10% to 15% in the top ten. The CDR3 sequence is 16 residues long. Trimming took 3 bases from V and 4 from J, leaving 18 bases between them. The V gene's germline CDR1 is SGHTA and CDR2 FQGNSA. The receptor's source is a female donor with Graves disease. The chain has TRBV7-2 and TRBJ2-5; a possible D gene is TRBD1 (5 bases). This specimen was peripheral blood mononuclear cells (PBMCs), taken when the disease was refractory, from a patient treated with antithyroid drugs. The CDR3: CASSLLWGQDGETQYF. The CDR3 bases are TGTGCCAGCAGCTTGTTGTGGGGCCAAGATGGAGAGACCCAGTACTTC.